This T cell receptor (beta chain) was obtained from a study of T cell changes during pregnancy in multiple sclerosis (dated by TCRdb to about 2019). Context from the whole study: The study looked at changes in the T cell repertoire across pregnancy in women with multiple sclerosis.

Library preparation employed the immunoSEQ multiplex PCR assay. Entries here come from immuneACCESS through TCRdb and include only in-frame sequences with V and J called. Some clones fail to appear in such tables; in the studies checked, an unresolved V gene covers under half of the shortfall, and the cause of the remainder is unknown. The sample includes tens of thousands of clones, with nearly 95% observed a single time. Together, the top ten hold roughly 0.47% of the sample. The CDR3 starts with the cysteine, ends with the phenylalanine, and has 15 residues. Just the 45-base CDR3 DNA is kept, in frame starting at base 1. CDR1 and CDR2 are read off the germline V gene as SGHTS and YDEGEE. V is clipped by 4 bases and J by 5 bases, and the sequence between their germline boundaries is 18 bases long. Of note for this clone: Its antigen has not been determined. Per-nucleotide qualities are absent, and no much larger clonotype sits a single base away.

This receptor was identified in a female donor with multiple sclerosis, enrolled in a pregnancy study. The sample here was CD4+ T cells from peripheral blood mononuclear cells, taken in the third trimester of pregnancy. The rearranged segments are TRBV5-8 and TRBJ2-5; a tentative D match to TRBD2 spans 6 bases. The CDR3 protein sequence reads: CASSLTFPEGETQYF. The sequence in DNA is TGTGCCAGCAGCCTGACCTTTCCGGAGGGGGAGACCCAGTACTTC.